This T cell receptor beta chain was recovered during a study of PD-1 blockade in classical Hodgkin lymphoma. Relapse was seen in all patients after autologous stem cell transplantation, and brentuximab vedotin exposure was variable. The CDR3 spans 14 residues. Trimming took 10 bases from V and 2 from J, leaving 18 bases between them. Germline V CDR1 and CDR2: ENHRY, SYGVKD. The repertoire was sequenced with immunoSEQ multiplex PCR; TCRdb's copy has only in-frame clones and lacks some. Of roughly 150,000 clones in the sample, around 73% were seen once. This sequence was found in a human donor with classical Hodgkin lymphoma. Source: peripheral blood mononuclear cells (PBMCs), taken before the second cycle of nivolumab. The gene calls are TRBV10-3 and TRBJ2-7; D gene unclear. DNA for the CDR3: TGTGCCACCGCGCCCACAGAATTGACCTACGAGCAGTACTTC. Translated: CATAPTELTYEQYF.